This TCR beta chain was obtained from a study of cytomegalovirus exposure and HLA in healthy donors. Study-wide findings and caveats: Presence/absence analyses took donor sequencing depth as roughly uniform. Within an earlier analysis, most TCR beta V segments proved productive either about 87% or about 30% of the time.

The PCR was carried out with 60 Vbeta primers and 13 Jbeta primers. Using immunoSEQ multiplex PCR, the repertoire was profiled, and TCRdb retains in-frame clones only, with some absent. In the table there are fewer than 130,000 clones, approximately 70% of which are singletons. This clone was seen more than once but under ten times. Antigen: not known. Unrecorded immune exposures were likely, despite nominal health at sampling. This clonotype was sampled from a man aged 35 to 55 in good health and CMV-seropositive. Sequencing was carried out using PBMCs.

This chain's CDR3 is CASSRDGRGETQYF. CDR3 nucleotides: TGTGCCAGCAGTCGGGACGGGAGAGGAGAGACCCAGTACTTC. The chain combines TRBV11-1 with TRBJ2-5; the D gene is possibly TRBD2 (6 bases). Germline lookup yields CDR1 SGHAT and CDR2 FQDESV (reference sequence). This CDR3 has 14 amino acids. The ends were cut back, 6 bases at V and 4 bases at J, with 15 bases in the middle.